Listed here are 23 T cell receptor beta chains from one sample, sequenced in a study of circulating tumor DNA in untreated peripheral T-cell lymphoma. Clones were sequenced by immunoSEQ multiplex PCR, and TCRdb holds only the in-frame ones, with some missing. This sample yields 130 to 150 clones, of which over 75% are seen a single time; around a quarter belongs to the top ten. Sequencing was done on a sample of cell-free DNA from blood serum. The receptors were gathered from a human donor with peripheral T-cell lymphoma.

The CDR3 sequence: CAWSVQANQPQHF. The CDR3 region has the DNA TGTGCCTGGAGTGTACAAGCTAATCAGCCCCAGCATTTT. The rearrangement uses TRBV30 and TRBJ1-5; D unclear. The CDR3 runs 13 residues. Trimming took off 0 bases at V and 4 bases at J, with 7 bases between the two ends. Germline-derived CDR1 and CDR2 are GTSNPN and SVGIG (reference sequence).

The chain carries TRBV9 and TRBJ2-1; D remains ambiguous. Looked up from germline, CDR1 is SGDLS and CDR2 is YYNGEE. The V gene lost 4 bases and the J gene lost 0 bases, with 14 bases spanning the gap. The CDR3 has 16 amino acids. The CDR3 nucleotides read TGTGCCAGCAGCCCTCGACTGTACAGCTCCTACAATGAGCAGTTCTTC. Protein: CASSPRLYSSYNEQFF.

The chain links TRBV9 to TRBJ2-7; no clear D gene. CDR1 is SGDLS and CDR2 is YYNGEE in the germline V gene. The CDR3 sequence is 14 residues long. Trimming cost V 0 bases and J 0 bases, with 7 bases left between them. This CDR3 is CASSVGANSYEQYF. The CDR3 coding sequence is TGTGCCAGCAGCGTAGGAGCGAACTCCTACGAGCAGTACTTC.

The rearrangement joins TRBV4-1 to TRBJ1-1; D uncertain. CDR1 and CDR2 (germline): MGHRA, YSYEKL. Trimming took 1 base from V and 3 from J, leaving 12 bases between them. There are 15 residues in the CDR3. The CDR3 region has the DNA TGCGCCAGCAGCCAAGGACCGTCCTTGGACACTGAAGCTTTCTTT. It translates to CASSQGPSLDTEAFF.

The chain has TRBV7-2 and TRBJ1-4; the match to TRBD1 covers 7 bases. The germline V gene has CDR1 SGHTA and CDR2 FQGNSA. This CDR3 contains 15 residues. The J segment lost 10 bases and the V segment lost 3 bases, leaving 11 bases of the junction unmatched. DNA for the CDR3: TGTGCCAGCAGCTTCTACCGGGCCCCAGGGGGAAAACTGTTTTTT. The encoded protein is CASSFYRAPGGKLFF. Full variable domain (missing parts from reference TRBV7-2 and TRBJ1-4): GAGVSQSPSNKVTEKGKDVELRCDPISGHTALYWYRQSLGQGLEFLIYFQGNSAPDKSGLPSDRFSAERTGGSVSTLTIQRTQQEDSAVYLCASSFYRAPGGKLFFGSGTQLSVL.

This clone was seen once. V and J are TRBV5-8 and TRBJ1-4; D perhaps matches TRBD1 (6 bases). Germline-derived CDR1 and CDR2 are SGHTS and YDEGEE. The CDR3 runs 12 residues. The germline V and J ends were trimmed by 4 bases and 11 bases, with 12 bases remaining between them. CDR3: CASSVTGRKLFF. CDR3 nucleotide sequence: TGTGCCAGCAGCGTTACAGGGAGGAAACTGTTTTTT.

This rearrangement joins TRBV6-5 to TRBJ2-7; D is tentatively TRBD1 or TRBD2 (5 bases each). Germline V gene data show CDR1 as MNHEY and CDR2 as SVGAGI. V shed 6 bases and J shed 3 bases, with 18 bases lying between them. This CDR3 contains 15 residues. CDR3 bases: TGTGCCAGCAGACTCGGCGGACATAGCGACTACGAGCAGTACTTC. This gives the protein CASRLGGHSDYEQYF.

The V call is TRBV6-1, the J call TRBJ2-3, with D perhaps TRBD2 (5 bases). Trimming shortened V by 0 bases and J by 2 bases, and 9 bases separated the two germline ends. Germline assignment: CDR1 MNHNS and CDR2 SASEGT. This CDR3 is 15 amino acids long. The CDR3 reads CASSEAGLYTDTQYF. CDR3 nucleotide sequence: TGTGCCAGCAGTGAAGCTGGACTGTACACAGATACGCAGTATTTT.

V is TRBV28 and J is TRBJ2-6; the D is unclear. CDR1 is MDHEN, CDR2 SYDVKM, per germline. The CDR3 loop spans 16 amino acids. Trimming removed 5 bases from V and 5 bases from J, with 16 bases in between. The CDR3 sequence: CASSQLTQSRANVLTF. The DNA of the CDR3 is TGTGCCAGCAGTCAATTGACACAAAGTCGGGCCAACGTCCTGACTTTC.

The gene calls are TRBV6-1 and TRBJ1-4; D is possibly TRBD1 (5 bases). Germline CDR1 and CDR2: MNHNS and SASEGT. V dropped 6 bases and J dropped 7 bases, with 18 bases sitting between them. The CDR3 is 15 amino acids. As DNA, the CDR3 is TGTGCCAGCAGCCTCTGGCTCACAGGACGTGAAAAACTGTTTTTT. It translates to CASSLWLTGREKLFF.

CDR3 DNA: TGCGCCAGCAGCCGGACGGGACATGAGCAGTTCTTC. This encodes CASSRTGHEQFF. The chain is built from TRBV4-1 and TRBJ2-1; D could derive from TRBD1 or TRBD2 (5 bases each). CDR1 and CDR2 from the germline V gene are MGHRA and YSYEKL. The V end lost 4 bases, the J end lost 8 bases, and 9 bases lay between the germline ends. The CDR3 runs 12 residues.

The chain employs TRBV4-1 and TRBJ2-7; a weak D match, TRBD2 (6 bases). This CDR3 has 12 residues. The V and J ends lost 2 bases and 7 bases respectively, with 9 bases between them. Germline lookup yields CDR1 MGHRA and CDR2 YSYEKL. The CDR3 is CASSQRGVEQYF. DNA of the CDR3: TGCGCCAGCAGCCAACGCGGGGTGGAGCAGTACTTC.

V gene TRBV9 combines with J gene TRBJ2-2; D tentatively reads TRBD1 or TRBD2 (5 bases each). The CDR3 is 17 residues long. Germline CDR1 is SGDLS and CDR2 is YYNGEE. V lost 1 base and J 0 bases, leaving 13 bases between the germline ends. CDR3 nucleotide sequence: TGTGCCAGCAGCGTAAGGCAGGGAGAACCGAACACCGGGGAGCTGTTTTTT. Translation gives CASSVRQGEPNTGELFF.

CDR3 residues: CASSVGTGELFF. CDR3 sequence (DNA): TGTGCCAGCAGCGTAGGGACCGGGGAGCTGTTTTTT. This rearrangement joins TRBV9 to TRBJ2-2; D call uncertain. This CDR3 is built from 12 residues. The ends were cut back, 0 bases at V and 5 bases at J, with 2 bases in the middle. The germline V gene encodes CDR1 SGDLS and CDR2 YYNGEE.

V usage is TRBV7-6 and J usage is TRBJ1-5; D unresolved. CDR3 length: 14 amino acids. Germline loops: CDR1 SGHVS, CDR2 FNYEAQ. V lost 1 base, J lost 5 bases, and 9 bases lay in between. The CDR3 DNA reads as TGTGCCAGCAGCTTAGAAATGGGTTATCAGCCCCAGCATTTT. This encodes CASSLEMGYQPQHF.

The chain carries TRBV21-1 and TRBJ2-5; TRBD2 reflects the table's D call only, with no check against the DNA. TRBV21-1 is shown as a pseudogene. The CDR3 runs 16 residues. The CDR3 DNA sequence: TGTGCCAGCAGCAAAGTATACCCGGGGTCCTGGGAGACCCAGTACTTC. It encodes CASSKVYPGSWETQYF.

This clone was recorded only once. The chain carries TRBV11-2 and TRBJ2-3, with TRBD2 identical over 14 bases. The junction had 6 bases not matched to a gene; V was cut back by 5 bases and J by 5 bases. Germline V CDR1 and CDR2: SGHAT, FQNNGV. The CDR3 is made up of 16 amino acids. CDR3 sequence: CASSRLAGGLGDTQYF. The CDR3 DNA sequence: TGTGCCAGCAGCCGACTAGCGGGGGGGCTTGGAGATACGCAGTATTTT.

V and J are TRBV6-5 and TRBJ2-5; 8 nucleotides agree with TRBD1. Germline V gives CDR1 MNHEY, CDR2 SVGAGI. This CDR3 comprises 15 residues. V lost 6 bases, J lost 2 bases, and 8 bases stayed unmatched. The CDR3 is CASSKDRGVQETQYF. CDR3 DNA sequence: TGTGCCAGCAGCAAAGACAGGGGCGTTCAAGAGACCCAGTACTTC.

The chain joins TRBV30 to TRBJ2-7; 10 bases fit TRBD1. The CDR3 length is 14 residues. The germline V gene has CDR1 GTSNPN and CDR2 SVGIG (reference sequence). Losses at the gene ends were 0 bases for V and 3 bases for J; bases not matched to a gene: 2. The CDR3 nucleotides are TGTGCCTGGAGTGTTGGGGACAGGGGCTACGAGCAGTACTTC. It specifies CAWSVGDRGYEQYF.

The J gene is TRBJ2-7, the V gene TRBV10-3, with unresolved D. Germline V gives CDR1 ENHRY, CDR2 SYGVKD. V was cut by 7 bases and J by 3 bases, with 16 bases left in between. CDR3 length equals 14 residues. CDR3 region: CAINQDVSRYEQYF. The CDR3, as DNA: TGTGCCATCAACCAGGACGTCAGCCGCTACGAGCAGTACTTC.

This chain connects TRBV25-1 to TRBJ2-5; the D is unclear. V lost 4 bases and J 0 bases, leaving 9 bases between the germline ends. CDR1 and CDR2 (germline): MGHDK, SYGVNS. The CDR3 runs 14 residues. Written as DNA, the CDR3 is TGTGCCAGCAGTGTAACACTTTACCAAGAGACCCAGTACTTC. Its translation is CASSVTLYQETQYF.

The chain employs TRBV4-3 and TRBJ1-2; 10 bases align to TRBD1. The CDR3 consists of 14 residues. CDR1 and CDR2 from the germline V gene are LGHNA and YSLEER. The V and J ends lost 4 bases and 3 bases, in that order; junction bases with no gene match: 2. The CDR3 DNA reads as TGCGCCAGCAGCCCGGACAGGGGGTACTATGGCTACACCTTC. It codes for CASSPDRGYYGYTF.

The CDR3 region has the DNA TGCGCCAGCAGCCAAGTAGGGACAGGGCCTTACGAGCAGTACTTC. This codes for CASSQVGTGPYEQYF. The J gene is TRBJ2-7, the V gene TRBV4-1, with 9 bases aligning to TRBD1. Trimming removed 1 base from V and 4 bases from J; junction bases left unmatched: 5. Germline loops: CDR1 MGHRA, CDR2 YSYEKL. The CDR3 has 15 residues.